This T cell receptor beta chain was identified during a study of T cell responses to AZD1222 COVID-19 vaccine. Overall study results and limits: Clonal diversity may have been underestimated, and the donors were mostly white British, with more females than males. The repertoires were collected only after the peak T cell response.

The CDR3 covers 16 residues. The ends were cut back, 4 bases at V and 0 bases at J, with 13 bases in the middle. Germline loops: CDR1 SEHNR, CDR2 FQNEAQ (reference sequence). A word on this clone: What it recognizes is unknown.

Sequencing was performed with immunoSEQ multiplex PCR; in TCRdb, only in-frame clones are kept and a portion is missing. The top ten clones hold roughly 2.8% of a sample with about 180,000 clones, 90% of them seen once. The chain joins TRBV7-9 to TRBJ1-3; the D gene is possibly TRBD1 (5 bases). Sequenced material: peripheral blood, taken on day 0 of AZD1222 vaccination. This receptor was obtained from an adult in good health. CDR3 protein: CASSSTLDSSGNTIYF. The CDR3 DNA follows: TGTGCCAGCAGCTCAACCTTAGACAGCTCTGGAAACACCATATATTTT.